This paragraph reports one T cell receptor gamma chain. The specificity of this receptor is unknown. No much larger clonotype is one base removed from it; base qualities were not supplied. Libraries were prepared through multiplex PCR. Sequencing instrument: Ion Torrent PGM. The LymphoTrack kit, which has primers carrying Illumina adapters, was used to amplify TRG repertoires from 200 ng of biopsy DNA. TRG amplicons were cleaned up with AMPure XP beads, measured on a 2100 Bioanalyzer, and combined in equimolar amounts. An Ion PGM instrument was used to sequence the TRG libraries. In the paper's pipeline: Using FastX, any read was removed if more than 10% of its nucleotides had quality scores below the third quartile calculated per patient. Reads were aligned with IMGT/HighV-QUEST to assign V, D and J genes, identify CDR3 regions and assess functionality. Sequences were converted to amino acids, and every sequence predicted to be non-functional was removed. CDR3s were broken into kmers both with and without positional annotation, kmer frequencies were analysed by PCA, and samples were clustered using each of the 1023 combinations of PCs 1-10. Classification was validated by leave-one-out cross-validation, re-optimising parameters on the remaining samples each time. Shannon diversity was calculated with the vegan R package from repeated random subsamples, each the size of the lowest read count. Clonotypes were called again by TCRdb from the public reads via CATT, and duplicate nucleotide sequences were then merged into one entry. None of the V and J calls come from the authors' own analysis; TCRdb made them. Recorded for this sample are under 400 gamma-chain clones; 60% of them occurred a single time. The ten largest clones capture roughly 30% of the sample.

The data were obtained in a study of intestinal T cells in coeliac disease (dated by TCRdb to about 2020). Study-level background: Coeliac patients were found to be much younger than controls, with mean ages of about 15 versus 50 years recorded in the TRG cohort. In the TCR-delta (TRD) cohort, there were duodenal biopsies from some ten coeliac disease patients and some ten non-coeliac controls. Duodenal biopsies from 30 to 35 coeliac disease patients and under 25 non-coeliac controls made up a second, larger TCR-gamma (TRG) cohort.

Compared with germline, V lacks 8 bases and J lacks 15 bases; bases without a gene match: 17. The CDR3 holds 12 amino acids from the cysteine to the phenylalanine. CDR3 DNA only is kept here, 36 bases in frame from base 1. For each case, genomic DNA was extracted from ten 5-um FFPE scrolls with the QIAamp DNA FFPE tissue kit. Fully anonymised formalin-fixed paraffin-embedded duodenal biopsies surplus to diagnostic needs were used to test TCR repertoire-based classification of coeliac disease. Here is what the overall study found, with its caveats: In training, clustering based on TRD kmers put all 20 or so biopsies in the right class, and the reported leave-one-out accuracy was roughly 90%. It was not possible to tell repeated CDR3 amino acid sequences apart from PCR duplicates. FFPE-derived DNA was found to be relatively degraded, and loss of a proportion of TCR sequences in each sample was likely caused by this degradation. TRG clustering correctly classified most of the roughly 54 biopsies (approximately 94%), with a reported leave-one-out accuracy of roughly 90%. A significant age difference was observed between coeliac and control groups, although significant classification was not yielded by an age-split analysis.

The chain links TRGV10 with TRGJ1 or TRGJ2. TRGV10 is designated an ORF whose function remains uncertain. This TCR was sampled from a human donor with celiac disease. The sample taken for sequencing was a duodenal biopsy. The CDR3 here reads CAAWDYGTNLLF. The sequence in DNA is TGTGCTGCGTGGGATTATGGTACCAACTTACTCTTT.